What follows describes a single TCR beta chain. This sample was taken from a study of blood T cell repertoires in COVID-19. Trimming took off 2 bases at V and 0 bases at J, with 9 bases between the two ends. The germline V gene encodes CDR1 SGHRS and CDR2 YFSETQ. This CDR3 region has 15 residues. TCRdb's table, derived via immunoSEQ multiplex PCR, lists solely in-frame clones and lacks some. The table includes approximately 90,000 clones, roughly 89% detected once. This sequence was found in a man in his fifties or sixties with COVID-19, enrolled during active disease. This chain joins TRBV5-1 and TRBJ2-1, with D uncertain. The sample consisted of peripheral blood. CDR3 bases: TGCGCCAGCAGCTTCGACCACAGCTCCTACAATGAGCAGTTCTTC. Translation: CASSFDHSSYNEQFF. Full variable domain (missing parts from reference TRBV5-1 and TRBJ2-1): KAGVTQTPRYLIKTRGQQVTLSCSPISGHRSVSWYQQTPGQGLQFLFEYFSETQRNKGNFPGRFSGRQFSNSRSEMNVSTLELGDSALYLCASSFDHSSYNEQFFGPGTRLTVL.